What follows describes a single T cell receptor beta chain. Its target is not known. A junction boundary mismatches the germline segment, possibly from a read error. CDR1 LNHDA and CDR2 SQIVND come from the germline V gene (reference sequence). CDR3 length: 12 residues. This entry comes from a study of a mutant IDH1 vaccine in newly diagnosed glioma. The time point here: week 35, safety follow-up. The study gave 300 ug of mutant IDH1 20-mer peptide per vaccine dose, with topical imiquimod. Clones were sequenced by immunoSEQ multiplex PCR, and TCRdb holds only the in-frame ones, with some missing. The table records tens of thousands of clones, about 85% of them present only once.

The TCR sequence derives from a woman between 18 and 29 years old with glioma. Sequencing was performed on PBMCs, taken from a glioma patient whose treatment included an IDH1 peptide vaccine. This chain uses TRBV19 with TRBJ1-2; the D is unclear. The CDR3 spells CASSIASYGYTF. The DNA of the CDR3 is TGTGCCAGTAGCATAGCCAGTTATGGCTACACCTTC.